This record covers a single TCR beta chain. Its specificity is not known. The study ran its PCR with 60 Vbeta and 13 Jbeta primers. Authors' processing steps: It was a later analysis that counted 83 million or so unique TCR beta chains, of which approximately 9.9 million were shared. Here immunoSEQ multiplex PCR was the method, and the copy in TCRdb shows in-frame clones only, minus some. V and J calls and clone size are copied from that table; D and trimming were computed from the DNA. This table holds roughly 190,000 clones, roughly 75% found once. With V trimmed by 7 bases and J by 7 bases, 14 bases remained unmatched. The CDR3 has 15 residues. The germline V gene has CDR1 MNHEY and CDR2 SVGAGI. This sample is drawn from a study of cytomegalovirus exposure and HLA in healthy donors. Study conclusions and caveats: One cluster of highly shared sequence variants probably arose as a sequencing artifact. Across HLA loci, a later analysis found differing TCR association rates, with DRB1 most and HLA-C fewest. For most TCR beta V segments, an earlier analysis put the productive rate at about 87% or about 30% of the time.

The chain links TRBV6-5 to TRBJ2-7, with 9 bases identical to TRBD2. This sequence was found in a man aged 25 to 40 in good health and CMV-seropositive. Material: PBMCs. The CDR3 DNA is TGTGCCAGCACTCAGGAGGGACTAGCCTCTGAGGAGCAGTACTTC. Translated: CASTQEGLASEEQYF.